This TCR beta chain stems from a study of cytomegalovirus exposure and HLA in healthy donors. This CDR3 region has 15 residues. In germline, CDR1 is SGHRS, CDR2 YFSETQ. V was trimmed by 0 bases and J by 3 bases, leaving 9 bases between them. Findings of the study overall: An Asian-associated ancestry cluster reportedly showed fewer N-insertions than the roughly 670-donor mean in a later analysis. Most TCR sequences proved rare, with some public TCRs found in many donors. High sensitivity and specificity were reportedly achieved when the classifier diagnosed cytomegalovirus status.

It was with 60 Vbeta and 13 Jbeta primers that the PCR ran. This table comes from immunoSEQ multiplex PCR, and its TCRdb copy is limited to in-frame clones, with some not included. This table lists over 65,000 clones. Concerning this clone: Its specificity is not known.

The clonotype originates from a woman under 40 in good health and CMV-seronegative. The chain has TRBV5-1 and TRBJ2-2, with D possibly matching TRBD2 (6 bases). The sequenced material came from PBMCs. CDR3: CASSLVVADTGELFF. The DNA of the CDR3 is TGCGCCAGCAGCTTGGTTGTAGCGGACACCGGGGAGCTGTTTTTT.